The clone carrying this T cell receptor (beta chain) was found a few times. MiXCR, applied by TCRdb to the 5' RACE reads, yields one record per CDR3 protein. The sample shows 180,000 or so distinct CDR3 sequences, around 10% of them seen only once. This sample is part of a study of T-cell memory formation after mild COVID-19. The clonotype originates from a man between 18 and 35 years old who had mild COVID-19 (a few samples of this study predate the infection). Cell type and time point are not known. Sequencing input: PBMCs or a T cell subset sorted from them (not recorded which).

The CDR3 nucleotides are TGTGCCAGCAGCCAAGGCCAGGGAACAGAGACCCAGTACTTC. Translation: CASSQGQGTETQYF. The chain combines TRBV4-2 with TRBJ2-5; D possibly corresponds to TRBD1 (5 bases). CDR1 and CDR2 from the germline V gene are LGHNA and YNFKEQ. V was pared by 1 base and J by 4 bases, with 10 bases between. CDR3 length equals 14 residues.